The 27 T cell receptor beta chains below come from one sample, sequenced in a study of blood T cell repertoires in COVID-19. The protocol was immunoSEQ multiplex PCR, while the TCRdb copy is restricted to in-frame clones and leaves out a portion. The sample lists approximately 260,000 clones, around 82% seen once, with 8.6% in the top ten. What was sequenced was peripheral blood. All receptors derive from a human donor in a cohort sampled during active COVID-19.

The V call is TRBV10-3, the J call TRBJ1-2; tentatively, D is TRBD1 (5 bases). Germline loops: CDR1 ENHRY, CDR2 SYGVKD. The CDR3 is made up of 12 amino acids. Trimming stripped 6 bases from V and 4 bases from J, with 9 bases between. CDR3 amino acids: CAISPQGYGYTF. The CDR3 DNA reads TGTGCCATCAGCCCGCAGGGCTATGGCTACACCTTC.

This chain links TRBV11-2 with TRBJ1-3; 8 bases align to TRBD1. CDR1 and CDR2 (germline): SGHAT, FQNNGV. V lost 8 bases, J lost 9 bases, and 15 bases stayed unmatched. The CDR3 is 15 residues long. The CDR3 DNA reads TGTGCCAGCGGCCCGGACAGGGCATATTACGGCACCATATATTTT. Translating it yields CASGPDRAYYGTIYF.

The CDR3 loop is CASPPFSGYLPIYEQYF. CDR3 DNA: TGTGCCAGCCCCCCGTTTAGCGGGTACCTTCCAATATACGAGCAGTACTTC. J is TRBJ2-7 and V is TRBV27; 7 positions agree with TRBD2. Germline values: CDR1 MNHEY, CDR2 SMNVEV (reference sequence). The CDR3 totals 17 residues. With V trimmed by 8 bases and J by 4 bases, 20 bases remained unmatched.

The CDR3 DNA follows: TGTGCCAGCCAACCAGGGTCCCAAGAGACCCAGTACTTC. It codes for CASQPGSQETQYF. The V gene is TRBV28, the J gene TRBJ2-5; the D gene is possibly TRBD1 (5 bases). V was trimmed by 8 bases and J by 1 base, leaving 11 bases between them. CDR1 is MDHEN and CDR2 is SYDVKM in the germline V gene. The CDR3 is made up of 13 amino acids.

On this clone itself: This CDR3 is also generated by other DNA sequences in the sample. The V gene is TRBV5-1, the J gene TRBJ2-7; TRBD2 agrees at 8 bases. The CDR3 has 14 residues. The V gene end was trimmed by 1 base and the J gene end by 0 bases; junction bases not matched to a gene: 0. Germline CDR1 is SGHRS and CDR2 is YFSETQ. The CDR3 loop reads CASSLSGSSYEQYF. The DNA of the CDR3 is TGCGCCAGCAGCTTGAGCGGGAGCTCCTACGAGCAGTACTTC.

J is TRBJ2-5 and V is TRBV7-8, with 9 bases lining up with TRBD2. The CDR3 runs 17 residues. V shed 2 bases, J shed 2 bases, and the junction held 9 bases outside the gene matches. The germline gives CDR1 SGHVS, CDR2 FQNEAQ. The CDR3 region is CASSLFTSGGRQETQYF. CDR3 DNA sequence: TGTGCCAGCAGCTTATTCACGAGCGGGGGGCGACAAGAGACCCAGTACTTC.

V usage is TRBV25-1 and J usage is TRBJ1-1, with TRBD1 matching over 7 bases. The germline V gene encodes CDR1 MGHDK and CDR2 SYGVNS. The CDR3 is 14 amino acids. V lost 5 bases and J lost 1; bases outside the gene matches: 4. CDR3 residues: CASSLTGRNTEAFF. DNA for the CDR3: TGTGCCAGCAGTTTGACAGGGAGGAACACTGAAGCTTTCTTT.

The CDR3 sequence: CASSLETGFGEQFF. The CDR3 nucleotides read TGCGCCAGCAGCTTGGAGACAGGTTTTGGTGAGCAGTTCTTC. This chain links TRBV5-1 with TRBJ2-1; D is possibly TRBD1 (6 bases). The length of the CDR3 is 14 residues. Germline CDR1 reads SGHRS; CDR2 reads YFSETQ. V lost 0 bases, J lost 9 bases, and 13 bases lay in between. Based on the CDR3 plus reference TRBV5-1 and TRBJ2-1, the full variable domain is KAGVTQTPRYLIKTRGQQVTLSCSPISGHRSVSWYQQTPGQGLQFLFEYFSETQRNKGNFPGRFSGRQFSNSRSEMNVSTLELGDSALYLCASSLETGFGEQFFGPGTRLTVL.

This clone was picked up many times. The V gene is TRBV4-1, the J gene TRBJ1-6, with a possible D match to TRBD1 (5 bases). V was pared by 1 base and J by 9 bases, with 7 bases between. Germline values: CDR1 MGHRA, CDR2 YSYEKL. The CDR3 consists of 13 residues. Here the CDR3 reads CASSQVGGSPLHF. CDR3 nucleotide sequence: TGCGCCAGCAGCCAAGTGGGGGGTTCACCCCTCCACTTT.

V is TRBV10-1 and J is TRBJ1-1; 9 bases map to TRBD1. Germline trimming cut 4 bases from V and 2 bases from J; bases unmatched to any gene: 2. The CDR3 covers 14 residues. The V gene's germline CDR1 is WNHNN and CDR2 SYGVQD (reference sequence). The CDR3 here is CASSGGQGNTEAFF. CDR3 coding DNA: TGCGCCAGCAGTGGGGGACAGGGAAACACTGAAGCTTTCTTT.

In its sample, this clone was seen once. The rearrangement joins TRBV6-6 to TRBJ2-3; the match to TRBD1 covers 9 bases. CDR1 is MNHNY and CDR2 is SVGAGI in the germline V gene (reference sequence). This CDR3 contains 16 residues. Trimming at V came to 5 bases and at J to 2 bases, leaving 8 bases not matched to a gene. CDR3 sequence (DNA): TGTGCCAGCAGTCGACAGGGGGTCGGCCCCACAGATACGCAGTATTTT. This translates into CASSRQGVGPTDTQYF.

This clone was seen repeatedly, ten times or more. The chain employs TRBV12-3 or TRBV12-4 and TRBJ2-4, with 11 bases matching TRBD1. The CDR3 has 13 residues. V lost 8 bases, J lost 7 bases, and 4 bases stayed unmatched. The CDR3 DNA sequence: TGTGCCAGCCGGACAGGGGGCGTTAACATTCAGTACTTC. This translates into CASRTGGVNIQYF.

The chain joins TRBV6-5 to TRBJ1-5; the D gene is possibly TRBD1 (5 bases). V was trimmed by 7 bases and J by 5 bases, leaving 15 bases between them. The CDR3 loop spans 14 amino acids. The V gene's germline CDR1 is MNHEY and CDR2 SVGAGI. The CDR3, as DNA: TGTGCCAGCAAACTACGGGGGGGGGATCAGCCCCAGCATTTT. Its protein is CASKLRGGDQPQHF.

The genes are TRBV6-5 and TRBJ2-1; a weak D match, TRBD2 (6 bases). V was shortened by 6 bases and J by 4 bases, with 16 bases between the two germline ends. The CDR3 totals 15 residues. Looked up from germline, CDR1 is MNHEY and CDR2 is SVGAGI. CDR3 sequence (DNA): TGTGCCAGCAGAGAGACTAGTGCTATATACAATGAGCAGTTCTTC. Translation gives CASRETSAIYNEQFF.

This clone has a single count. The chain recombines TRBV27 with TRBJ1-1, with 8 bases identical to TRBD1. Germline-derived CDR1 and CDR2 are MNHEY and SMNVEV (reference sequence). This CDR3 region has 14 residues. The junction had 3 bases not matched to a gene; V was cut back by 3 bases and J by 3 bases. In nucleotides, the CDR3 is TGTGCCAGCAGTTTGCAGGGGGCGGACACTGAAGCTTTCTTT. Protein: CASSLQGADTEAFF.

The CDR3 reads CASRDGQGINTDTQYF. The CDR3 nucleotides are TGTGCCAGCAGAGACGGACAGGGAATAAACACAGATACGCAGTATTTT. The gene calls are TRBV2 and TRBJ2-3, with TRBD1 matching over 8 bases. The V segment lost 6 bases and the J segment 2 bases; nucleotides outside the gene matches: 10. The CDR3 is 16 amino acids. The V gene's germline CDR1 is SNHLY and CDR2 FYNNEI.

The chain's CDR3 is CASSPYGGGPSNEQFF. Written as DNA, the CDR3 is TGTGCCAGCAGCCCATACGGGGGAGGGCCCTCCAATGAGCAGTTCTTC. The J gene is TRBJ2-1, the V gene TRBV4-2; 7 bases are shared with TRBD2. This CDR3 contains 16 residues. CDR1 is LGHNA and CDR2 is YNFKEQ in the germline V gene. Unmatched junction bases numbered 12, after V lost 4 bases and J lost 6 bases.

The chain has TRBV28 and TRBJ1-3; 7 bases are a match to TRBD1. The CDR3 totals 16 residues. The germline V gene has CDR1 MDHEN and CDR2 SYDVKM. V shed 6 bases, J shed 3 bases, and the junction held 11 bases outside the gene matches. This chain's CDR3 is CASSQFTGDFGNTIYF. CDR3 nucleotides: TGTGCCAGCAGCCAATTTACAGGGGATTTTGGAAACACCATATATTTT.

The rearrangement uses TRBV19 and TRBJ2-1; 7 bases map to TRBD2. The CDR3 covers 18 residues. With V trimmed by 4 bases and J by 3 bases, 15 bases remained unmatched. The germline V gene encodes CDR1 LNHDA and CDR2 SQIVND (reference sequence). CDR3 sequence: CASSRGPLTGGYYNEQFF. The DNA for the CDR3 is TGTGCCAGTAGTAGAGGCCCCCTGACGGGAGGTTACTACAATGAGCAGTTCTTC.

The rearrangement links TRBV5-4 to TRBJ1-4; possibly TRBD1 for D (6 bases). The CDR3 loop spans 16 amino acids. V lost 0 bases, J lost 3 bases, and 12 bases lay in between. Germline CDR1 SGHNT, CDR2 YYREEE (reference sequence). Here the CDR3 reads CASSLAGTLANEKLFF. The DNA for the CDR3 is TGTGCCAGCAGCTTGGCCGGGACACTCGCTAATGAAAAACTGTTTTTT. Drawing the rest from reference TRBV5-4 and TRBJ1-4, the complete variable domain is ETGVTQSPTHLIKTRGQQVTLRCSSQSGHNTVSWYQQALGQGPQFIFQYYREEENGRGNFPPRFSGLQFPNYSSELNVNALELDDSALYLCASSLAGTLANEKLFFGSGTQLSVL.

CDR3 nucleotide sequence: TGTGCCAGCAGGGGGACAGGGGTCTACGAGCAGTACTTC. This encodes CASRGTGVYEQYF. The gene calls are TRBV27 and TRBJ2-7, with 10 bases identical to TRBD1. CDR1 and CDR2 (germline): MNHEY, SMNVEV (reference sequence). The CDR3 runs 13 residues. Trimming removed 6 bases from V and 3 bases from J; junction bases left unmatched: 2.

This chain links TRBV6-4 with TRBJ2-2; D is perhaps TRBD1 (6 bases). V lost 5 bases and J lost 5, with 12 bases in between. Per germline, CDR1 MRHNA and CDR2 SNTAGT. The CDR3 length is 14 residues. The CDR3 reads CASSSGDGTGELFF. In nucleotides, the CDR3 is TGTGCCAGCAGTTCAGGGGATGGAACCGGGGAGCTGTTTTTT.

V and J are TRBV5-4 and TRBJ2-3, with D hard to call. The CDR3 contains 13 residues. Germline loops: CDR1 SGHNT, CDR2 YYREEE (reference sequence). The V gene lost 4 bases and the J gene lost 4 bases, with 10 bases spanning the gap. DNA of the CDR3: TGTGCCAGCAGCATGACTGGCTCAGATACGCAGTATTTT. It is translated as CASSMTGSDTQYF. Full variable domain (remainder filled in from reference TRBV5-4 and TRBJ2-3): ETGVTQSPTHLIKTRGQQVTLRCSSQSGHNTVSWYQQALGQGPQFIFQYYREEENGRGNFPPRFSGLQFPNYSSELNVNALELDDSALYLCASSMTGSDTQYFGPGTRLTVL.

This clone has at least ten counts. J is TRBJ1-6 and V is TRBV5-5; TRBD1 aligns across 9 bases. Germline values: CDR1 SGHKS, CDR2 YYEKEE (reference sequence). The CDR3 extends over 14 amino acids. Trimming cost V 4 bases and J 11 bases; bases outside gene matches: 7. CDR3 sequence reads: CASSGAGTGTPLHF. DNA for the CDR3: TGTGCCAGCAGCGGCGCCGGGACAGGGACACCCCTCCACTTT. Drawing the rest from reference TRBV5-5 and TRBJ1-6, the complete variable domain is DAGVTQSPTHLIKTRGQQVTLRCSPISGHKSVSWYQQVLGQGPQFIFQYYEKEERGRGNFPDRFSARQFPNYSSELNVNALLLGDSALYLCASSGAGTGTPLHFGNGTRLTVT.

This clone has just a few counts. The rearrangement joins TRBV6-5 to TRBJ1-5; 8 bases fit TRBD1. This CDR3 has 16 residues. V shed 4 bases and J 4 bases; nucleotides not matched to a gene: 9. Germline values: CDR1 MNHEY, CDR2 SVGAGI. The CDR3 reads CASSSLAGGTNQPQHF. CDR3 DNA sequence: TGTGCCAGCAGTTCTTTGGCAGGGGGCACGAATCAGCCCCAGCATTTT.

The V gene is TRBV4-1, the J gene TRBJ1-4; 7 bases fit TRBD1. Unmatched junction bases numbered 6, after V lost 4 bases and J lost 4 bases. Germline assignment: CDR1 MGHRA and CDR2 YSYEKL. The CDR3 covers 15 residues. Here the CDR3 reads CASSPSGTDNEKLFF. The CDR3 nucleotides are TGCGCCAGCAGCCCGTCTGGGACAGATAATGAAAAACTGTTTTTT.

There are a few counts of this clone. The gene calls are TRBV6-1 and TRBJ1-2; D gene uncertain. From germline, CDR1 is MNHNS and CDR2 SASEGT. V dropped 3 bases and J dropped 2 bases, with 16 bases sitting between them. The CDR3 covers 16 residues. The DNA of the CDR3 is TGTGCCAGCAGTGAGGGAGCCGTTGCCAGCAACTATGGCTACACCTTC. It specifies CASSEGAVASNYGYTF.